The subject of this entry is one TCR beta chain. Participant-given clinical history determined each cohort assignment. The V gene end was trimmed by 0 bases and the J gene end by 7 bases; junction bases not matched to a gene: 9. Germline V CDR1 and CDR2: SGHKS, YYEKEE (reference sequence). The CDR3 contains 15 residues. These data are taken from a study of blood T cell repertoires in COVID-19. About the study: Two negative PCRs, clearance, or symptom resolution characterized the recovered Cohort 3 donors. Sources were T cells, B-cell-depleted T cells, or PBMCs; the material itself was cDNA or gDNA.

The assay was immunoSEQ multiplex PCR, and TCRdb's table has in-frame clones only and misses some. The data contain about 170,000 clones, around 80% of them singletons. The TCR sequence derives from a woman in her 70s in a cohort exposed to, infected with or recovered from COVID-19 (not recorded which). Sequences were obtained from PBMCs or T cells enriched from blood (not recorded which). V gene TRBV5-5 combines with J gene TRBJ1-2; TRBD1 matches at 7 bases. CDR3 loop: CASSLARTGPFGYTF. In DNA form, the CDR3 reads TGTGCCAGCAGCTTGGCTCGGACAGGCCCTTTTGGCTACACCTTC.